This TCR beta chain derives from a study of shared clonotypes between healthy human individuals. V was shortened by 0 bases and J by 2 bases, with 4 bases between the two germline ends. The CDR3 totals 12 residues. Germline assignment: CDR1 GTSNPN and CDR2 SVGIG (reference sequence). Original methodology: Junction-only sequences produced by ImmunoSEQ had no quality scores, so filtering differed. Libraries were prepared by immunoSEQ multiplex PCR; TCRdb keeps only in-frame clonotypes and omits some of them. From that table come the V and J calls and clone size; the DNA was used to work out D and trimming. The table has a few hundred thousand clones, approximately 97% seen once. For this clone: The antigen remains unidentified. Distinct nucleotide sequences in the sample also encode this CDR3.

Whole-study results and caveats: Naive subsets, compared against memory subsets, generally had larger estimated richness values.

Researchers partitioned CD4+ cells into CD45RA+ naive and CD45RA-negative memory subsets. The source material was naive CD4+ T cells sorted from blood. Subset given: CD45RA+ positively selected. The clonotype originates from a woman aged 30 to 39 in good health. The rearrangement uses TRBV30 and TRBJ1-2; D is unclear. CDR3 DNA sequence: TGTGCCTGGAGTGTAACCAACTATGGCTACACCTTC. It specifies CAWSVTNYGYTF. The complete variable domain, with remaining parts taken from reference TRBV30 and TRBJ1-2, reads SQTIHQWPATLVQPVGSPLSLECTVEGTSNPNLYWYRQAAGRGLQLLFYSVGIGQISSEVPQNLSASRPQDRQFILSSKKLLLSDSGFYLCAWSVTNYGYTFGSGTRLTVV.